The 16 T cell receptor beta chains reported below all come from one sample, sequenced in a study of early T cells in non-severe SARS-CoV-2 infection. A single record per CDR3 protein comes from TCRdb applying MiXCR to the 5' RACE reads. The repertoire has about 46,000 distinct CDR3 sequences, 5% to 6.5% of them found once; the top ten carry under 7%. The material was whole blood, obtained at baseline. Source of these receptors: an adult who was a healthcare worker with PCR-confirmed SARS-CoV-2 infection or an uninfected control (not recorded which).

This clonotype was found many times. CDR3 DNA sequence: TGTGCCAGTAGGGAGGATCGGCTGCTTTACAATGAGCAGTTCTTC. Its translation is CASREDRLLYNEQFF. This sequence joins TRBV19 and TRBJ2-1, with D perhaps matching TRBD2 (5 bases). The V end was cut by 6 bases, the J end by 4 bases, with 16 bases between. This CDR3 has 15 amino acids. Germline assignment: CDR1 LNHDA and CDR2 SQIVND (reference sequence).

In this sample, this clonotype turned up many times. V is TRBV7-6 and J is TRBJ2-5; D gene ambiguous. Germline V CDR1 and CDR2: SGHVS, FNYEAQ. CDR3 length: 15 residues. V dropped 5 bases and J dropped 1 base, with 14 bases sitting between them. DNA of the CDR3: TGTGCCAGCAGCCCCTATTCGAATGGCCAAGAGACCCAGTACTTC. Its translation: CASSPYSNGQETQYF.

A single count supports this clonotype. J is TRBJ1-5 and V is TRBV19, with TRBD1 matching over 7 bases. Per germline, CDR1 LNHDA and CDR2 SQIVND (reference sequence). This CDR3 spans 17 amino acids. V lost 2 bases, J lost 5 bases, and 12 bases stayed unmatched. The CDR3 sequence: CASSIPNPTGLDQPQHF. CDR3 coding DNA: TGTGCCAGTAGTATACCCAACCCGACAGGGTTGGATCAGCCCCAGCATTTT.

The sample holds many counts of this clonotype. The chain employs TRBV2 and TRBJ2-3, with a weak D call TRBD1 (6 bases). The CDR3 extends over 14 amino acids. The V end was cut by 8 bases, the J end by 2 bases, with 14 bases between. The germline V gene encodes CDR1 SNHLY and CDR2 FYNNEI. CDR3 bases: TGTGCCAGCTCCGCAGGGGCCGCCACAGATACGCAGTATTTT. Its protein product is CASSAGAATDTQYF.

This clonotype came up many times. This chain joins TRBV20-1 and TRBJ1-3, with unresolved D. CDR3 length: 13 residues. With 2 bases removed from V and 0 bases from J, the gap between germline ends came to 5 bases. CDR1 and CDR2 from the germline V gene are DFQATT and SNEGSKA (reference sequence). The CDR3, as DNA: TGCAGTGCTAGACCGGTCTCTGGAAACACCATATATTTT. Protein product: CSARPVSGNTIYF.

This clonotype was seen ten or more times. V gene TRBV6-2 or TRBV6-3 combines with J gene TRBJ2-7; 10 bases are shared with TRBD2. The germline CDR1 and CDR2 sequences are MNHEY and SVGEGT. With V trimmed by 6 bases and J by 2 bases, 4 bases remained unmatched. The CDR3 runs 14 residues. In nucleotides, the CDR3 is TGTGCCAGCAGATCTAGCGGGAGCGCCTACGAGCAGTACTTC. It specifies CASRSSGSAYEQYF.

This clonotype appeared many times. The V gene is TRBV3-1, the J gene TRBJ2-6; 7 positions match TRBD1. CDR3 length: 15 residues. Germline loops: CDR1 LGHDT, CDR2 YNNKEL (reference sequence). Unmatched junction bases numbered 0, after V lost 1 base and J lost 3 bases. The CDR3, as DNA: TGTGCCAGCAGCCAAGGGACAGGTGGGGCCAACGTCCTGACTTTC. It codes for CASSQGTGGANVLTF.

This clonotype counts as medium-sized. V usage is TRBV6-4 and J usage is TRBJ2-3, with 7 bases aligning to TRBD2. CDR3 length: 15 amino acids. The J segment lost 1 base and the V segment lost 4 bases, leaving 5 bases of the junction unmatched. Germline lookup yields CDR1 MRHNA and CDR2 SNTAGT. CDR3 nucleotide sequence: TGTGCCAGCAGTGTGGCGGGAGAGGGCACAGATACGCAGTATTTT. Protein: CASSVAGEGTDTQYF.

This clonotype has ten or more counts. The chain combines TRBV24-1 with TRBJ2-2, with D possibly being TRBD1 (6 bases). CDR1 and CDR2 from the germline V gene are KGHDR and SFDVKD. With 10 bases removed from V and 6 bases from J, the gap between germline ends came to 17 bases. This CDR3 contains 14 residues. Here the CDR3 reads CATSRMSGAGELFF. CDR3 nucleotides: TGTGCCACTAGTAGGATGTCAGGGGCCGGGGAGCTGTTTTTT.

This clonotype has just a few counts. The V gene is TRBV3-1, the J gene TRBJ2-7; 10 nucleotides align to TRBD2. The V and J ends lost 5 bases and 9 bases, in that order; junction bases with no gene match: 10. This CDR3 has 14 residues. Germline CDR1 LGHDT, CDR2 YNNKEL (reference sequence). The CDR3 bases are TGTGCCAGCAGCTACGGGCTAGCGGGGGATGTGCAGTACTTC. Its protein is CASSYGLAGDVQYF.

The chain employs TRBV4-1 and TRBJ1-3, with D unclear. The CDR3 is 13 residues long. The germline CDR1 and CDR2 sequences are MGHRA and YSYEKL. V was trimmed by 4 bases and J by 7 bases, leaving 11 bases between them. In nucleotides, the CDR3 is TGCGCCAGCAGCCGGTGGGTCGAGAACACCATATATTTT. Protein sequence: CASSRWVENTIYF.

V gene TRBV21-1 combines with J gene TRBJ1-3; TRBD1, the table's D call, lacks a check against the DNA. TRBV21-1 is an annotated pseudogene. CDR3 length equals 16 residues. The CDR3 coding sequence is TGTGCCAGCAGCAAAGAGGGGGACAGGGGTGGAAACACCATATATTTT. It yields the protein CASSKEGDRGGNTIYF.

This clonotype was seen only a few times. The chain recombines TRBV30 with TRBJ2-7; tentatively, D is TRBD2 (5 bases). V gave up 4 bases and J gave up 0 bases, with 16 bases separating them. CDR1 is GTSNPN and CDR2 is SVGIG in the germline V gene (reference sequence). The length of the CDR3 is 15 residues. CDR3 nucleotide sequence: TGTGCCTGGACCCCCCTCGCCGGGGTCTCCTACGAGCAGTACTTC. Translating gives CAWTPLAGVSYEQYF.

This clonotype occurred many times. Written as DNA, the CDR3 is TGTGCCAGCAGCCTGTCCGGGTACGGGGAGCTGTTTTTT. It yields the protein CASSLSGYGELFF. The chain uses TRBV14 and TRBJ2-2; D is undetermined. Trimming cost V 4 bases and J 7 bases, with 10 bases left between them. Germline CDR1 SGHDN, CDR2 FVKESK. The CDR3 sequence is 13 residues long.

This clonotype occurred many times. This chain joins TRBV5-1 and TRBJ2-6, with a weak D call TRBD2 (6 bases). The V gene's germline CDR1 is SGHRS and CDR2 YFSETQ. Trimming removed 0 bases from V and 4 bases from J, with 11 bases in between. The CDR3 loop spans 16 amino acids. The CDR3, as DNA: TGCGCCAGCAGCTTGGCAGCAGCGGGCGGGGCCAACGTCCTGACTTTC. Amino acid sequence: CASSLAAAGGANVLTF. Supplemented by reference TRBV5-1 and TRBJ2-6, the full variable domain reads KAGVTQTPRYLIKTRGQQVTLSCSPISGHRSVSWYQQTPGQGLQFLFEYFSETQRNKGNFPGRFSGRQFSNSRSEMNVSTLELGDSALYLCASSLAAAGGANVLTFGAGSRLTVL.

This clonotype was recorded a few times. The rearrangement links TRBV7-9 to TRBJ2-3; TRBD2 matches at 8 bases. Germline V gives CDR1 SEHNR, CDR2 FQNEAQ (reference sequence). The CDR3 is made up of 15 amino acids. V shed 1 base and J 2 bases; nucleotides not matched to a gene: 2. The CDR3: CASSLGGGNTDTQYF. The CDR3 DNA sequence: TGTGCCAGCAGCTTAGGCGGGGGGAACACAGATACGCAGTATTTT.